This entry describes one TCR beta chain. The CDR3 covers 12 residues. V was trimmed by 7 bases and J by 6 bases, leaving 13 bases between them. CDR1 and CDR2 (germline): MDHEN, SYDVKM. The protocol was immunoSEQ multiplex PCR, while the TCRdb copy is restricted to in-frame clones and leaves out a portion. The sample records roughly 100,000 clones, around 83% being singletons. The sample belongs to a study of radiotherapy plus CTLA-4 blockade in lung cancer. The clonotype was recovered from a human donor with non-small cell lung cancer that progressed on radiotherapy plus ipilimumab. This chain links TRBV28 with TRBJ2-7; D ambiguous. Sequences were derived from peripheral blood, sampled from a patient treated with radiotherapy plus ipilimumab. This chain's CDR3 is CASNGGFSEQYF. In DNA form, the CDR3 reads TGTGCCAGCAATGGTGGTTTCTCCGAGCAGTACTTC.